This passage covers 8 T cell receptor beta chains from one sample sequenced in a study of CXCR3-negative and CXCR3-positive naive CD8 T cells. Study-wide findings and caveats: Comparison of naive cells showed more hydrophobic TRB CDR3s in CXCR3-positive than in CXCR3-negative naive cells.

5' RACE with UMI labels generated the TRB cDNA libraries. For each CDR3 protein, TCRdb gives one entry from its re-call of the 5' RACE reads, without DNA. The table gives some 120,000 distinct CDR3 sequences; the top ten clones make up around 0.38% of it. Which antigens these TCRs recognize remains unknown. Source material: naive CXCR3+ CD8+ T cells from blood. The sample's subset: CD45RO-CCR7+CD27+CD95- naive CD8+ T cells expressing CXCR3 (TNR3+). These receptors came from a human donor in good health. Some clones in this sample may be carry-over from other donors' samples.

The chain links TRBV7-8 to TRBJ1-5. CDR1 is SGHVS and CDR2 is FQNEAQ in the germline V gene. The CDR3 consists of 16 residues. CDR3 sequence: CASSSLIQGGNQPQHF. Together with reference TRBV7-8 and TRBJ1-5, the CDR3 gives the full variable domain: GAGVSQSPRYKVAKRGQDVALRCDPISGHVSLFWYQQALGQGPEFLTYFQNEAQLDKSGLPSDRFFAERPEGSVSTLKIQRTQQEDSAVYLCASSSLIQGGNQPQHFGDGTRLSIL.

The chain carries TRBV29-1 and TRBJ2-7. CDR3 length: 12 residues. Germline loops: CDR1 SQVTM, CDR2 ANQGSEA. The CDR3 protein is CSVVLRTYEQYF.

The gene calls are TRBV28 and TRBJ1-6; TCRdb outputs TRBD1, but without DNA this stays unchecked. CDR1 is MDHEN and CDR2 is SYDVKM in the germline V gene. CDR3 length: 15 amino acids. The CDR3 is CASSEPGMGNSPLHF.

This chain links TRBV15 with TRBJ2-7; TCRdb picks TRBD1, but there is no DNA to check that call. This CDR3 contains 15 residues. The germline gives CDR1 LNHNV, CDR2 YYDKDF (reference sequence). This chain's CDR3 is CVTSKGQGISYEQYF. Full variable domain (rest looked up from reference TRBV15 and TRBJ2-7): DAMVIQNPRYQVTQFGKPVTLSCSQTLNHNVMYWYQQKSSQAPKLLFHYYDKDFNNEADTPDNFQSRRPNTSFCFLDIRSPGLGDTAMYLCVTSKGQGISYEQYFGPGTRLTVT.

This chain uses TRBV25-1 with TRBJ2-7. This CDR3 contains 16 residues. The germline V gene encodes CDR1 MGHDK and CDR2 SYGVNS. The chain's CDR3 is CASSEFRLATQETQYF.

The chain uses TRBV10-3 and TRBJ2-5; TCRdb's D call, TRBD2, is unchecked because there is no DNA. This CDR3 has 14 residues. Germline CDR1 and CDR2: ENHRY and SYGVKD. This CDR3 is CAISDGEVVETQYF.

The V call is TRBV30, the J call TRBJ2-3; TCRdb outputs TRBD2, but without DNA this stays unchecked. The length of the CDR3 is 16 residues. CDR1 and CDR2 (germline): GTSNPN, SVGIG (reference sequence). CDR3 sequence reads: CAWSEGLAGAGDTQYF.

The chain has TRBV5-1 and TRBJ2-1; TCRdb picks TRBD1, but there is no DNA to check that call. Looked up from germline, CDR1 is SGHRS and CDR2 is YFSETQ. CDR3 size: 16 residues. CDR3 region: CASRAGTGSSYNEQFF.